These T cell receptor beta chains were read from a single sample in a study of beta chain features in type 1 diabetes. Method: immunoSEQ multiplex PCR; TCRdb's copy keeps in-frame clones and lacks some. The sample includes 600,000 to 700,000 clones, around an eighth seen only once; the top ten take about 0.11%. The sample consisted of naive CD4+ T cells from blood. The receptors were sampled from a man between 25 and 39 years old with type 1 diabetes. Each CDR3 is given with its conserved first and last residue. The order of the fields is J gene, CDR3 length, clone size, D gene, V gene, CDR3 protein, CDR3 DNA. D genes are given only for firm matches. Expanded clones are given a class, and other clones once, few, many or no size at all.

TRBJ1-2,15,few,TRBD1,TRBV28,CASSLAGQAYYGYTF,TGTGCCAGCAGTTTGGCCGGACAGGCTTACTATGGCTACACCTTC
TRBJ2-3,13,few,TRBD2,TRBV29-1,CSVGGLVTDTQYF,TGCAGCGTTGGGGGACTAGTGACAGATACGCAGTATTTT
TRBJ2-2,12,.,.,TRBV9,CASRSNTGELFF,TGTGCCAGCAGATCCAACACCGGGGAGCTGTTTTTT
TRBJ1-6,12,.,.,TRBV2,CATQGDNSPLHF,TGTGCCACCCAGGGTGACAATTCACCCCTCCACTTT
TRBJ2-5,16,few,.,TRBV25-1,CASSEFEGSPQETQYF,TGTGCCAGCAGTGAATTCGAGGGGTCACCGCAAGAGACCCAGTACTTC
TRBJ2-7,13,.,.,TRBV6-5,CASSSPRSYEQYF,TGTGCCAGCAGTTCCCCAAGATCCTACGAGCAGTACTTC
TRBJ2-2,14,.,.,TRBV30,CAWSVGPNTGELFF,TGTGCCTGGAGTGTAGGTCCGAACACCGGGGAGCTGTTTTTT
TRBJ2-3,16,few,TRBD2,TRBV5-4,CASSLAGGGPLRAQYF,TGTGCCAGCAGCTTGGCCGGCGGGGGGCCCCTACGCGCGCAGTATTTT
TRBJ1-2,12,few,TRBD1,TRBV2,CASSTGVAGYTF,TGTGCCAGCAGCACAGGGGTAGCTGGCTACACCTTC
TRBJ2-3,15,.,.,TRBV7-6,CASSLIQGSTDTQYF,TGTGCCAGCAGCTTAATTCAGGGAAGCACAGATACGCAGTATTTT
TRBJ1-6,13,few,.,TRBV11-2,CASSLSYNSPLHF,TGTGCCAGCAGCTTAAGTTATAATTCACCCCTCCACTTT
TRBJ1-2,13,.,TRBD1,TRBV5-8,CASSYRDSYGYTF,TGTGCCAGCAGTTACCGGGACAGCTATGGCTACACCTTC
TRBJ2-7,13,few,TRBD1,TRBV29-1,CSVLRGQGSEQYF,TGCAGCGTCCTCCGGGGACAGGGATCCGAGCAGTACTTC
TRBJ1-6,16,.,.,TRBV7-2,CASSWARQGKYSPLHF,TGTGCCAGCAGCTGGGCACGGCAGGGGAAGTATTCACCCCTCCACTTT
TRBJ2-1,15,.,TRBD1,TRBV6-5,CASRKGQISYNEQFF,TGTGCCAGCAGGAAGGGACAGATCTCCTACAATGAGCAGTTCTTC
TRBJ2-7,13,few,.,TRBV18,CASSPAYDYEQYF,TGTGCCAGCTCACCCGCCTACGATTACGAGCAGTACTTC
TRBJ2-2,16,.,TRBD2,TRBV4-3,CASSQLAGLNTGELFF,TGCGCCAGCAGCCAGCTAGCGGGGTTGAACACCGGGGAGCTGTTTTTT
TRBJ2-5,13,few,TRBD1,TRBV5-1,CASSQGQGETQYF,TGCGCCAGCAGCCAAGGACAGGGGGAGACCCAGTACTTC
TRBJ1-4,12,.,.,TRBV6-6,CATLRSNEKLFF,TGTGCCACCTTGAGGTCTAATGAAAAACTGTTTTTT
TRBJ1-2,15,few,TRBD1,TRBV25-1,CASSEPGQGYYGYTF,TGTGCCAGCAGTGAGCCGGGACAGGGGTACTATGGCTACACCTTC